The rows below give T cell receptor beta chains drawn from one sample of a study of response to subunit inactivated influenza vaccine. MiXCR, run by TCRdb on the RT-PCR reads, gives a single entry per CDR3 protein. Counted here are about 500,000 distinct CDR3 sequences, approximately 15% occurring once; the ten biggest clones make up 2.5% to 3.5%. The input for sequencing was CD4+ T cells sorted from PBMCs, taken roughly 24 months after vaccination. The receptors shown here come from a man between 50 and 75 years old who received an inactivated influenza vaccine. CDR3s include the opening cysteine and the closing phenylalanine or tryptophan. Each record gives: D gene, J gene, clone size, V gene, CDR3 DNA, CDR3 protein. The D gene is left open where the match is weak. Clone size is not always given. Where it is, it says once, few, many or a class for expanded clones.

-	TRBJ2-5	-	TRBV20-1	TGCAGTGCTAGAGCGGTGGAGGGGGAGACCCAGTACTTC	CSARAVEGETQYF
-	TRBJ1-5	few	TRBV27	TGTGCCAGCAGTTCCCGTCACGGGACTTTGCCCCAGCATTTT	CASSSRHGTLPQHF
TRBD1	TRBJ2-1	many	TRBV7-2	TGTGCCAGCAGCTTCGGGACAGGAGAATATGAGCAGTTCTTC	CASSFGTGEYEQFF
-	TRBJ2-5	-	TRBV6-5	TGTGCCAGCAGTCAGACCGGGGCCCAGTACTTC	CASSQTGAQYF
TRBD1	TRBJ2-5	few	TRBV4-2	TGTGCCAGCAGCCAAGATCCTAGGCAGGGGGCGTTTCAGACCCAGTACTTC	CASSQDPRQGAFQTQYF
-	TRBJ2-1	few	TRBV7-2	TGTGCCAGCAGCTTCTCGTTTGGTAGGGACTCCTACAATGAGCAGTTCTTC	CASSFSFGRDSYNEQFF
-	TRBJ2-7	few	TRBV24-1	TGTGCCACCAGTGATTCGAGGGGGGCATACTTC	CATSDSRGAYF
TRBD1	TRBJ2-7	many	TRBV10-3	TGTGCCATCAGTGTTGTAACCGGGACAGGGAACTACGAGCAGTACTTC	CAISVVTGTGNYEQYF
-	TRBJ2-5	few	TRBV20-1	TGCAGTGCTCCGGACATCCAAGAGACCCAGTACTTC	CSAPDIQETQYF
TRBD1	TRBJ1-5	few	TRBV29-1	TGCAGCGTTCAACAGGGGACCGATCAGCCCCAGCATTTT	CSVQQGTDQPQHF
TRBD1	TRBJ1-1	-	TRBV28	TGTGCCAGCAGCCGCCCGGGACAGATAAACACTGAAGCTTTCTTT	CASSRPGQINTEAFF
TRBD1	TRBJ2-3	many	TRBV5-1	TGTGCCAGCAGCCAGGGACAGGGAGCAGATACGCAGTATTTT	CASSQGQGADTQYF
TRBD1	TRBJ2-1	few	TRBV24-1	TGTGCCACCAGTGATTTGGGGACAGGGAGTTTGGAAAATGAGCAGTTCTTC	CATSDLGTGSLENEQFF
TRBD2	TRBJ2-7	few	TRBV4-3	TGCGCCAGCAGCCAAGATAGGCTAGCGGGACTCGGAGAGCAGTACTTC	CASSQDRLAGLGEQYF
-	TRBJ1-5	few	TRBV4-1	TGCGCCAGCAGCCCTAACATCCGAGGGCCTCATCAGCCCCAGCATTTT	CASSPNIRGPHQPQHF
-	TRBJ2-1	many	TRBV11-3	TGTGCCAGCAGCCCTCAGACAGGAGCTAACAATGAGCAGTTCTTC	CASSPQTGANNEQFF
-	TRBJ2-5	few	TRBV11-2	TGTGCCAGCAGCCCTAGGCCGGGCAGGGGAGAGACCCAGTACTTC	CASSPRPGRGETQYF
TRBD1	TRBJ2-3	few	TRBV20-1	TGCAGTGCTGGTTATCGGGACAGGGGTGCAGATACGCAGTATTTT	CSAGYRDRGADTQYF
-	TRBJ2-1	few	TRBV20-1	TGCAGTGCTAGAGATGTGGACTACCCCGTCAATGAGCAGTTCTTC	CSARDVDYPVNEQFF
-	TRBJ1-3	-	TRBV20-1	TGCAGTGCTCGGGACCGGGGAAGCTCTGGAAACACCATATATTTT	CSARDRGSSGNTIYF
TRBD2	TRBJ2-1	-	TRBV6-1	TGTGCCAGCACTAGCGGGAGTAAGAATGAGCAGTTCTTC	CASTSGSKNEQFF
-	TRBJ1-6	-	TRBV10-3	TGTGCCATCAGTGAAGCTGGCAGTTCTAATTCACCCCTCCACTTT	CAISEAGSSNSPLHF
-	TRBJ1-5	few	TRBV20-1	TGCAGTGCTAGAGCGGACAGCCTCGGCAATCAGCCCCAGCATTTT	CSARADSLGNQPQHF
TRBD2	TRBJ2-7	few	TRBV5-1	TGCGCCAGCAGCTTGACTAGCGGGGGGCTTTCCTACGAGCAGTACTTC	CASSLTSGGLSYEQYF
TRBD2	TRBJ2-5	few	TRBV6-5	TGTGCCAGCAGTTACTCCCCTCTGAGAGCGGGAGGTTGGCAAGAGACCCAGTACTTC	CASSYSPLRAGGWQETQYF
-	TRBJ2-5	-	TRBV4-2	TGTGCCAGCAGCCAAGATGGAAGTCGTGAGACCCAGTACTTC	CASSQDGSRETQYF
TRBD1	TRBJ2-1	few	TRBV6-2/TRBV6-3	TGTGCCAGCAGTTACCGTTTCGGGACAGGGGGTTACAATGAGCAGTTCTTC	CASSYRFGTGGYNEQFF
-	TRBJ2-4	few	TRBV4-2	TGTGCCAGCAGCCACTCAGCGGACAAGGACATTCAGTACTTC	CASSHSADKDIQYF
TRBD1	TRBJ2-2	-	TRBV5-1	TGCGCCAGCAGCTTACGGGACAGGGACACCGGGGAGCTGTTTTTT	CASSLRDRDTGELFF
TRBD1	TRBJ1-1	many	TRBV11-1	TGTGCCAGCAGCCCTCGACAGGGGTACACTGAAGCTTTCTTT	CASSPRQGYTEAFF
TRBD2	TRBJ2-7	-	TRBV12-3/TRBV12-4	TGTGCCAGCAGTCTAGCGGGAGGGCTCGAGCAGTACTTC	CASSLAGGLEQYF
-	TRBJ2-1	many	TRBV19	TGTGCCAGTAGTACGGGCCGAGCGGGTGAGCAGTTCTTC	CASSTGRAGEQFF
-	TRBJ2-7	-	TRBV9	TGTGCCAGCAGCGTAGCAGCCGAAAACTACGAGCAGTACTTC	CASSVAAENYEQYF
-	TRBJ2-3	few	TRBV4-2	TGTGCCAGCAGCAATCGGGGCAGGGGTTTACCAGATACGCAGTATTTT	CASSNRGRGLPDTQYF
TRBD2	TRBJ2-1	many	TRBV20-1	TGCAGTGCTCCCGCGGGAGTCAATGAGCAGTTCTTC	CSAPAGVNEQFF
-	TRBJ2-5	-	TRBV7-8	TGTGCCAGCAGCTTAGGGACAGGTCGGGGGCAAAAGACCCAGTACTTC	CASSLGTGRGQKTQYF
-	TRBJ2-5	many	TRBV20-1	TGCAGTGCTAACGTCGTCCAAGAGACCCAGTACTTC	CSANVVQETQYF
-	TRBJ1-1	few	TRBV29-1	TGCAGCGTTGGGGCAGGGATGAACACTGAAGCTTTCTTT	CSVGAGMNTEAFF
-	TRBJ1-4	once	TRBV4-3	TGCGCCAGCAGCCAAGATTTAAGGGGAGGAAAACTGTTTTTT	CASSQDLRGGKLFF
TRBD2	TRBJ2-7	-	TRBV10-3	TGTGCCACCCGGGGACTAGCGGGTTCCTACAAGCAGTACTTC	CATRGLAGSYKQYF
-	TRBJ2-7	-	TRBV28	TGTGCCAGCAGCAAATTTTCCGAGCAGTACTTC	CASSKFSEQYF
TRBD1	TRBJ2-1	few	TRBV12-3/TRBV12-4	TGTGCCAGCAGTCAGGGACAGTCAACCTACAATGAGCAGTTCTTC	CASSQGQSTYNEQFF
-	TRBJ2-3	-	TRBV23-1	TGCGCCAGCAGTCAATCGTGGGGGACAAGCACAGATACGCAGTATTTT	CASSQSWGTSTDTQYF
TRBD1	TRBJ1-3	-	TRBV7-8	TGTGCCAGCAGAAAAGAACAGGGGGCTGGCAACACCATATATTTT	CASRKEQGAGNTIYF
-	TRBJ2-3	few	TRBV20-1	TGCAGTGCCAGTCAAGAGGCCCTCCGGGGAGGTGGCACAGATACGCAGTATTTT	CSASQEALRGGGTDTQYF
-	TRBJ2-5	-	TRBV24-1	TGTGCCACCTCCAGGGGCGGAAGAAAGTCAGGGGAGACCCAGTACTTC	CATSRGGRKSGETQYF
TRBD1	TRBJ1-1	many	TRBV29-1	TGCAGCGGCCTGACAGGGACGAACACTGAAGCTTTCTTT	CSGLTGTNTEAFF
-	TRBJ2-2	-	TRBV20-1	TGCAGTGCGGGAGAGGTGGTGAACACCGGGGAGCTGTTTTTT	CSAGEVVNTGELFF
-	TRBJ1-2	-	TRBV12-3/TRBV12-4	TGTGCCAGCAGCGGGGCGAAGAACTATGGCTACACCTTC	CASSGAKNYGYTF
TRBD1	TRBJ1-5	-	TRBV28	TGTGCCAGCAGTTTATATTGGGGACAGGGGACCCTCACTAGCAATCAGCCCCAGCATTTT	CASSLYWGQGTLTSNQPQHF
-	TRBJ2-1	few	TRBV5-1	TGCGCCAGCAGCTTGGTTTTCGGGGTCCTTAACAATGAGCAGTTCTTC	CASSLVFGVLNNEQFF